Listed below are T cell receptor beta chains from one sample, sequenced in a study of blood T cell repertoires in COVID-19. Profiling relied on immunoSEQ multiplex PCR, and the TCRdb table lists in-frame clones only, not all of them. The table records roughly 66,000 clones, around 81% of them present only once. Sequencing was done on a sample of peripheral blood. The receptors were sampled from a woman aged 55 to 70 with acute or convalescent COVID-19. Each CDR3 is given with its conserved first and last residue. Fields, in order: CDR3 protein, CDR3 DNA, clone size, V gene, D gene, J gene. The D gene is left open where the match is weak. Clone size, where shown, is once, few, many, or a class for clones that have expanded.

CDR3: CASSPPSGQMGTYEQYF; DNA: TGTGCCAGCTCACCACCGTCCGGACAGATGGGGACCTACGAGCAGTACTTC; size: NA; V: TRBV18; D: NA; J: TRBJ2-7
CDR3: CASGRGQDQPQHF; DNA: TGTGCCAGCGGCAGGGGGCAAGATCAGCCCCAGCATTTT; size: NA; V: TRBV7-9; D: TRBD1; J: TRBJ1-5
CDR3: CASQAQTGGGTPLHF; DNA: TGTGCCAGCCAAGCCCAGACAGGCGGTGGTACACCCCTCCACTTT; size: NA; V: TRBV2; D: NA; J: TRBJ1-6
CDR3: CASSEEVLAGFSAFF; DNA: TGTGCCAGCAGTGAAGAAGTTTTGGCGGGGTTCTCAGCTTTCTTT; size: once; V: TRBV6-1; D: NA; J: TRBJ1-1
CDR3: CASSVNADQPQHF; DNA: TGTGCCAGTAGTGTAAACGCGGATCAGCCCCAGCATTTT; size: NA; V: TRBV19; D: NA; J: TRBJ1-5
CDR3: CASSQGGQLAGYTF; DNA: TGTGCCAGCAGCCAAGGGGGACAGCTCGCCGGCTACACCTTC; size: NA; V: TRBV4-2; D: TRBD1; J: TRBJ1-2
CDR3: CASSLGQGSEQYF; DNA: TGTGCCAGCAGCTTAGGGCAGGGAAGCGAGCAGTACTTC; size: NA; V: TRBV11-3; D: NA; J: TRBJ2-7
CDR3: CASPLRANTEAFF; DNA: TGTGCCAGCCCTCTGAGGGCGAACACTGAAGCTTTCTTT; size: NA; V: TRBV6-5; D: NA; J: TRBJ1-1
CDR3: CASRLNQQGETEAFF; DNA: TGTGCCAGCAGACTAAATCAGCAGGGCGAAACTGAAGCTTTCTTT; size: NA; V: TRBV4-2; D: NA; J: TRBJ1-1
CDR3: CASTGGANTGELFF; DNA: TGTGCCTCTACAGGGGGCGCGAACACCGGGGAGCTGTTTTTT; size: NA; V: TRBV24-1; D: TRBD1; J: TRBJ2-2
CDR3: CASSIVGTGNSNQPQHF; DNA: TGTGCCAGTAGTATCGTCGGTACAGGGAATAGCAATCAGCCCCAGCATTTT; size: NA; V: TRBV19; D: NA; J: TRBJ1-5
CDR3: CASRIQGNTGELFF; DNA: TGTGCCAGTAGGATACAGGGGAACACCGGGGAGCTGTTTTTT; size: NA; V: TRBV19; D: NA; J: TRBJ2-2
CDR3: CASGPGSQNEKLFF; DNA: TGCGCCAGCGGCCCAGGATCCCAAAATGAAAAACTGTTTTTT; size: NA; V: TRBV5-1; D: NA; J: TRBJ1-4
CDR3: CASSYGGGMNTEAFF; DNA: TGTGCCAGCAGTTACGGGGGGGGAATGAACACTGAAGCTTTCTTT; size: NA; V: TRBV6-5; D: NA; J: TRBJ1-1
CDR3: CASSSSRQRTYGYTF; DNA: TGTGCCAGCAGTTCGTCCCGACAGCGTACTTATGGCTACACCTTC; size: NA; V: TRBV6-5; D: NA; J: TRBJ1-2
CDR3: CASSQEAAQGFQPQHF; DNA: TGCGCCAGCAGCCAAGAGGCAGCACAGGGGTTTCAGCCCCAGCATTTT; size: NA; V: TRBV4-1; D: TRBD1; J: TRBJ1-5
CDR3: CASSSGGQVNYGYTF; DNA: TGTGCCAGCAGCTCCGGGGGACAGGTTAACTATGGCTACACCTTC; size: NA; V: TRBV7-9; D: TRBD1; J: TRBJ1-2
CDR3: CASTGQNTGELFF; DNA: TGTGCCAGTACCGGACAGAACACCGGGGAGCTGTTTTTT; size: NA; V: TRBV19; D: NA; J: TRBJ2-2
CDR3: CATSRDGTGLHYGYTF; DNA: TGTGCCACCAGCAGAGATGGGACAGGGCTCCACTATGGCTACACCTTC; size: NA; V: TRBV15; D: TRBD1; J: TRBJ1-2
CDR3: CASSLFNGVQETQYF; DNA: TGTGCCAGCAGCTTATTCAACGGGGTCCAAGAGACCCAGTACTTC; size: few; V: TRBV11-2; D: NA; J: TRBJ2-5
CDR3: CAWSAEVNQPQHF; DNA: TGTGCCTGGAGTGCAGAAGTCAATCAGCCCCAGCATTTT; size: NA; V: TRBV30; D: NA; J: TRBJ1-5
CDR3: CASSQVGGGAFF; DNA: TGTGCCAGCAGCCAAGTAGGCGGGGGAGCTTTCTTT; size: NA; V: TRBV3-1/TRBV3-2; D: NA; J: TRBJ1-1
CDR3: CASSRTRDGNQPQHF; DNA: TGTGCCAGCAGCCGTACGAGGGATGGCAATCAGCCCCAGCATTTT; size: NA; V: TRBV5-6; D: NA; J: TRBJ1-5
CDR3: CAAMDRAGELFF; DNA: TGTGCCGCGATGGACAGGGCCGGGGAGCTGTTTTTT; size: NA; V: TRBV24-1; D: TRBD1; J: TRBJ2-2
CDR3: CASSGTGGNYGYTF; DNA: TGTGCCAGCAGCGGGACAGGGGGTAACTATGGCTACACCTTC; size: few; V: TRBV6-5; D: TRBD1; J: TRBJ1-2
CDR3: CASSLVLATGELFF; DNA: TGTGCCAGCAGCTTAGTACTAGCCACCGGGGAGCTGTTTTTT; size: NA; V: TRBV7-2; D: NA; J: TRBJ2-2
CDR3: CASSFGTANTGELFF; DNA: TGTGCCAGCTCATTCGGGACAGCGAACACCGGGGAGCTGTTTTTT; size: NA; V: TRBV18; D: TRBD1; J: TRBJ2-2
CDR3: CASTGQGFTGELFF; DNA: TGTGCCTCCACGGGACAGGGTTTCACCGGGGAGCTGTTTTTT; size: once; V: TRBV19; D: TRBD1; J: TRBJ2-2
CDR3: CASSEAGRAGYGYTF; DNA: TGTGCCAGCAGTGAAGCGGGCAGGGCAGGCTATGGCTACACCTTC; size: NA; V: TRBV6-1; D: NA; J: TRBJ1-2
CDR3: CASIPNRGNNYGYTF; DNA: TGTGCCAGTATTCCCAACAGGGGAAACAACTATGGCTACACCTTC; size: NA; V: TRBV19; D: TRBD1; J: TRBJ1-2
CDR3: CASAGGGTEAFF; DNA: TGTGCCAGCGCAGGGGGCGGCACTGAAGCTTTCTTT; size: NA; V: TRBV6-5; D: TRBD1; J: TRBJ1-1
CDR3: CASSFGGVTEAFF; DNA: TGTGCCAGCAGCTTTGGGGGGGTGACTGAAGCTTTCTTT; size: once; V: TRBV7-9; D: NA; J: TRBJ1-1
CDR3: CASSLVRGSPPRAFF; DNA: TGTGCCAGCAGCTTAGTCAGGGGCAGCCCCCCCCGGGCTTTCTTT; size: NA; V: TRBV7-2; D: NA; J: TRBJ1-1
CDR3: CASSSSNNQPQHF; DNA: TGTGCCAGTAGTAGTTCCAACAATCAGCCCCAGCATTTT; size: few; V: TRBV19; D: NA; J: TRBJ1-5
CDR3: CASSMRGGNTEAFF; DNA: TGTGCCAGTAGTATGAGAGGGGGGAACACTGAAGCTTTCTTT; size: NA; V: TRBV19; D: NA; J: TRBJ1-1
CDR3: CASSHWLTSGYEQYF; DNA: TGTGCCAGCAGCCACTGGCTGACTAGCGGCTACGAGCAGTACTTC; size: NA; V: TRBV3-1/TRBV3-2; D: TRBD2; J: TRBJ2-7
CDR3: CASSPGARFQETQYF; DNA: TGTGCCAGCAGCCCTGGAGCGCGATTTCAAGAGACCCAGTACTTC; size: NA; V: TRBV5-4; D: NA; J: TRBJ2-5
CDR3: CASSLDRARDEQFF; DNA: TGTGCCAGCAGTTTGGACAGGGCGAGAGATGAGCAGTTCTTC; size: NA; V: TRBV6-5; D: TRBD1; J: TRBJ2-1
CDR3: CATRGTGIDEQYF; DNA: TGTGCCACCCGGGGGACAGGGATCGACGAGCAGTACTTC; size: NA; V: TRBV10-3; D: TRBD1; J: TRBJ2-7
CDR3: CAGGEGVDTIYF; DNA: TGTGCCGGCGGGGAGGGAGTAGACACCATATATTTT; size: NA; V: TRBV7-9; D: NA; J: TRBJ1-3
CDR3: CASSPRQGEHTEAFF; DNA: TGTGCCAGCAGCCCCCGACAGGGGGAACACACTGAAGCTTTCTTT; size: NA; V: TRBV7-9; D: TRBD1; J: TRBJ1-1
CDR3: CASSLRDSANYGYTF; DNA: TGCGCCAGCAGCCTGCGGGACAGCGCTAACTATGGCTACACCTTC; size: NA; V: TRBV4-1; D: TRBD1; J: TRBJ1-2
CDR3: CASSGGSGGPGELFF; DNA: TGCGCCAGCAGTGGCGGTAGCGGGGGGCCCGGGGAGCTGTTTTTT; size: NA; V: TRBV10-1; D: TRBD2; J: TRBJ2-2
CDR3: CASSDPGVSGNTIYF; DNA: TGTGCCAGCAGTGACCCAGGTGTCTCTGGAAACACCATATATTTT; size: NA; V: TRBV6-1; D: NA; J: TRBJ1-3
CDR3: CAISDSGSFSGANVLTF; DNA: TGTGCCATCAGTGACTCAGGGTCCTTCTCTGGGGCCAACGTCCTGACTTTC; size: NA; V: TRBV10-3; D: NA; J: TRBJ2-6
CDR3: CASSSGTGWYEQYF; DNA: TGTGCCAGCAGTTCCGGGACAGGGTGGTACGAGCAGTACTTC; size: NA; V: TRBV6-5; D: TRBD1; J: TRBJ2-7
CDR3: CASSPPLAGADTQYF; DNA: TGTGCCAGCAGTCCCCCACTAGCGGGGGCGGATACGCAGTATTTT; size: NA; V: TRBV2; D: TRBD2; J: TRBJ2-3
CDR3: CASSESGTGTYGYTF; DNA: TGTGCCAGCAGTGAAAGCGGGACTGGGACCTATGGCTACACCTTC; size: NA; V: TRBV6-1; D: NA; J: TRBJ1-2
CDR3: CASSESGGLGQPQHF; DNA: TGCGCCAGCAGTGAGTCGGGGGGTCTAGGTCAGCCCCAGCATTTT; size: NA; V: TRBV10-2; D: NA; J: TRBJ1-5
CDR3: CASSAGTSGGDEQFF; DNA: TGTGCCAGCAGTGCCGGGACTAGCGGTGGCGATGAGCAGTTCTTC; size: once; V: TRBV6-4; D: TRBD2; J: TRBJ2-1
CDR3: CASSRQGPGELFF; DNA: TGTGCCAGCAGTAGACAGGGGCCCGGGGAGCTGTTTTTT; size: NA; V: TRBV6-5; D: TRBD1; J: TRBJ2-2
CDR3: CASFRGALSNQPQHF; DNA: TGTGCCAGCTTCCGGGGGGCCCTTAGCAATCAGCCCCAGCATTTT; size: NA; V: TRBV6-5; D: NA; J: TRBJ1-5
CDR3: CASSLGNTGGYGYTF; DNA: TGCGCCAGCAGCTTGGGGAATACAGGGGGCTATGGCTACACCTTC; size: NA; V: TRBV5-1; D: TRBD1; J: TRBJ1-2
CDR3: CASSATADSNQPQHF; DNA: TGTGCCAGCAGTGCGACAGCCGATAGCAATCAGCCCCAGCATTTT; size: NA; V: TRBV2; D: NA; J: TRBJ1-5
CDR3: CASTMTGAADTQYF; DNA: TGTGCCAGCACCATGACAGGGGCGGCAGATACGCAGTATTTT; size: once; V: TRBV6-5; D: TRBD1; J: TRBJ2-3
CDR3: CASRPDSENTIYF; DNA: TGCGCCAGCAGGCCAGACTCGGAAAACACCATATATTTT; size: NA; V: TRBV4-1; D: NA; J: TRBJ1-3
CDR3: CASSQPPGQGAKAFF; DNA: TGCGCCAGCAGTCAGCCCCCGGGACAGGGGGCGAAGGCTTTCTTT; size: NA; V: TRBV23-1; D: TRBD1; J: TRBJ1-1
CDR3: CANPTENTEAFF; DNA: TGTGCCAACCCGACAGAGAACACTGAAGCTTTCTTT; size: NA; V: TRBV7-9; D: NA; J: TRBJ1-1
CDR3: CASSEPSQANQPQHF; DNA: TGTGCCAGCAGTGAGCCCTCCCAGGCGAATCAGCCCCAGCATTTT; size: NA; V: TRBV6-1; D: NA; J: TRBJ1-5
CDR3: CASSFDRGDEKLFF; DNA: TGTGCCAGCAGTTTCGACAGGGGGGATGAAAAACTGTTTTTT; size: NA; V: TRBV2; D: TRBD1; J: TRBJ1-4